This T cell receptor (beta chain) comes out of a study of control samples from healthy donors and cancer patients. Looked up from germline, CDR1 is MGHRA and CDR2 is YSYEKL. The CDR3 is made up of 16 amino acids. V lost 0 bases, J lost 3 bases, and 8 bases stayed unmatched. Produced via immunoSEQ multiplex PCR; TCRdb's table is partial and in-frame only. There are 120,000 to 150,000 clones in the sample; more than 80% occur only once, and more than 6.5% lies in the top ten. This clonotype was obtained from a man between 18 and 29 years old in good health. Sequencing was carried out using blood. The chain links TRBV4-1 to TRBJ2-7; 7 nucleotides match TRBD1. The CDR3 region is CASSQDGGDSFYEQYF. The CDR3 DNA reads TGCGCCAGCAGCCAAGATGGTGGGGACAGTTTCTACGAGCAGTACTTC.